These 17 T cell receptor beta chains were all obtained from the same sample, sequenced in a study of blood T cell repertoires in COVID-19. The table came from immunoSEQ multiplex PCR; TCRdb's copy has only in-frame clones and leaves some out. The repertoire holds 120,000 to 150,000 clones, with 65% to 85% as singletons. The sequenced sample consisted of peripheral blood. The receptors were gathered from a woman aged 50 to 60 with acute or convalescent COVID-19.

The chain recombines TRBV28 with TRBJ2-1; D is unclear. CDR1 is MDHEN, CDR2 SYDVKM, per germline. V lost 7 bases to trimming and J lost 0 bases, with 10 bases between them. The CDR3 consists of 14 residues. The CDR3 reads CASNSLPSYNEQFF. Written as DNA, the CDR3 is TGTGCCAGCAACAGCTTACCCTCCTACAATGAGCAGTTCTTC.

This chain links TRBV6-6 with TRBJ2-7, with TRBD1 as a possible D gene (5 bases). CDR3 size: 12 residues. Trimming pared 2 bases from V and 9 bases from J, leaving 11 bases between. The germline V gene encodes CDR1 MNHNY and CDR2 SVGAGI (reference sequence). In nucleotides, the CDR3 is TGTGCCAGCAGTTACGAAGGGGCTGGGCAGTACTTC. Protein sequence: CASSYEGAGQYF.

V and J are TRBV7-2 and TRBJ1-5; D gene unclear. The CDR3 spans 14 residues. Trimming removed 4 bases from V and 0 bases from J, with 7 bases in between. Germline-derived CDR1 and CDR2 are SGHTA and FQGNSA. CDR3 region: CASSSRYSNQPQHF. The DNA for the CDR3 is TGTGCCAGCAGCTCCAGGTATAGCAATCAGCCCCAGCATTTT. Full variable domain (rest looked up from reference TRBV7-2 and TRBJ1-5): GAGVSQSPSNKVTEKGKDVELRCDPISGHTALYWYRQSLGQGLEFLIYFQGNSAPDKSGLPSDRFSAERTGGSVSTLTIQRTQQEDSAVYLCASSSRYSNQPQHFGDGTRLSIL.

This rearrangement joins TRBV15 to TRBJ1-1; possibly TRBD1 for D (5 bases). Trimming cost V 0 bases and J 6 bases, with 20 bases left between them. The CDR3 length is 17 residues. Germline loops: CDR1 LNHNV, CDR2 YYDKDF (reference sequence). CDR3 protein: CATSRDLQPRVGAEAFF. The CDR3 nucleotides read TGTGCCACCAGCAGAGATTTACAACCCAGGGTCGGAGCTGAAGCTTTCTTT.

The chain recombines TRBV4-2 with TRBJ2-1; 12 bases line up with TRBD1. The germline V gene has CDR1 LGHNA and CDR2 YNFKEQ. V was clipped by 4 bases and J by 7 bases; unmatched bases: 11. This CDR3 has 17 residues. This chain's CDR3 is CASSRAVGQGANNEQFF. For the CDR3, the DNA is TGTGCCAGCAGCCGAGCGGTGGGACAGGGGGCAAATAATGAGCAGTTCTTC.

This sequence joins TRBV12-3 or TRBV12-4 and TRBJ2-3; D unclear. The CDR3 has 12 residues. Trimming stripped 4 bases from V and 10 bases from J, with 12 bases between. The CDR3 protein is CASSYSGEAQYF. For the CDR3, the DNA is TGTGCCAGCAGTTATAGTGGTGAGGCGCAGTATTTT.

The CDR3 sequence: CSVGQDYNEQFF. The CDR3, as DNA: TGCAGCGTTGGACAAGACTACAATGAGCAGTTCTTC. The V call is TRBV29-1, the J call TRBJ2-1; no reliable D call. The CDR3 length is 12 residues. Germline V gene lookup returns CDR1 SQVTM and CDR2 ANQGSEA. Trimming took off 4 bases at V and 3 bases at J, with 7 bases between the two ends.

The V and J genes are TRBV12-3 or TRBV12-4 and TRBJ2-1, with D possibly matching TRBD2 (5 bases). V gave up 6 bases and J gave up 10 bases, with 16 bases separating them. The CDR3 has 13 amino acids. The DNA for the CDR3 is TGTGCCAGCAGCATAGTCGCCGAGGGAGAGCAGTTCTTC. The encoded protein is CASSIVAEGEQFF.

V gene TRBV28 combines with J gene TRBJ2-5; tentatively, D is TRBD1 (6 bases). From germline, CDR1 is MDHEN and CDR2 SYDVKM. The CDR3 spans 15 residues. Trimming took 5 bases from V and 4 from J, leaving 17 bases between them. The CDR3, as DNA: TGTGCCAGCAGTGGCAACGCACAGGGAAGAGAGACCCAGTACTTC. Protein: CASSGNAQGRETQYF. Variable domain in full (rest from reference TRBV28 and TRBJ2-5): DVKVTQSSRYLVKRTGEKVFLECVQDMDHENMFWYRQDPGLGLRLIYFSYDVKMKEKGDIPEGYSVSREKKERFSLILESASTNQTSMYLCASSGNAQGRETQYFGPGTRLLVL.

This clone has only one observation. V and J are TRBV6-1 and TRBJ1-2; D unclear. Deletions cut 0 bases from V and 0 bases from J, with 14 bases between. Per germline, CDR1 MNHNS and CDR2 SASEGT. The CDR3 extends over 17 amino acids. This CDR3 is CASSEAWQAITNYGYTF. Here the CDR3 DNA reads TGTGCCAGCAGTGAAGCCTGGCAGGCCATCACTAACTATGGCTACACCTTC.

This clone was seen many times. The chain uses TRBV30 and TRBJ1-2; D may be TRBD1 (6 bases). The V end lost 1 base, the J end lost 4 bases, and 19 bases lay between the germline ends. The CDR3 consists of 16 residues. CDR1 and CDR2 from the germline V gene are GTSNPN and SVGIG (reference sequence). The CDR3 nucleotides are TGTGCCTGGAGTGACTTTCGGACAGCCAACGTCTATGGCTACACCTTC. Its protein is CAWSDFRTANVYGYTF.

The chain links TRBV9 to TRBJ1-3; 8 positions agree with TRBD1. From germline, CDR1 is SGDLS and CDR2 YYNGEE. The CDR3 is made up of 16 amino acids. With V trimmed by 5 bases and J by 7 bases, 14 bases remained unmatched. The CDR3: CASSPGTGGFGNTIYF. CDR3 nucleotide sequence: TGTGCCAGCAGTCCCGGGACAGGTGGCTTTGGGAACACCATATATTTT.

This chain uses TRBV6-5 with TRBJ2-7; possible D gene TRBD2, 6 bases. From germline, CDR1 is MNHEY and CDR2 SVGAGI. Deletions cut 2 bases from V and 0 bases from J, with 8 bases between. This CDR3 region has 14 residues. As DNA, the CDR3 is TGTGCCAGCAGTTACGCGGGACCCTCCTACGAGCAGTACTTC. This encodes CASSYAGPSYEQYF.

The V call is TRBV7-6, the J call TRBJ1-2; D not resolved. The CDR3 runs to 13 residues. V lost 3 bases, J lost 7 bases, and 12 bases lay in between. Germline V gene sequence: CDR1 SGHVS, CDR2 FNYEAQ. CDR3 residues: CASSFGLGSGYTF. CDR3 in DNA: TGTGCCAGCAGCTTTGGCCTCGGGAGTGGCTACACCTTC.

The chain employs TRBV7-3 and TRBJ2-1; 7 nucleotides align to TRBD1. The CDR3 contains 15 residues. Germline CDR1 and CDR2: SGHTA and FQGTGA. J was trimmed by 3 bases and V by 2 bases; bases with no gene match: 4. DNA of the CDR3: TGTGCCAGCAGCTTACCCAGGGGGAGCTACAATGAGCAGTTCTTC. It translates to CASSLPRGSYNEQFF.

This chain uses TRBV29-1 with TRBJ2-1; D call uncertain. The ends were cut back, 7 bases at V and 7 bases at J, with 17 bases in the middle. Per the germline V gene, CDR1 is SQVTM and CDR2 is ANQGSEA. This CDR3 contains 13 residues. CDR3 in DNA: TGCAGCGAGGAGACCTTGCCTGGGAATGAGCAGTTCTTC. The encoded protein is CSEETLPGNEQFF.

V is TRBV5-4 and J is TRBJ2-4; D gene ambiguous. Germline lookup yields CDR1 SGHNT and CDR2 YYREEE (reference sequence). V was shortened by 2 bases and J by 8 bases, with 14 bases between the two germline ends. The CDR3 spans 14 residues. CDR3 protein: CASSLASLEDIQYF. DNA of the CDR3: TGTGCCAGCAGCTTAGCTTCCCTCGAAGACATTCAGTACTTC.